This T cell receptor beta chain was recovered during a study of molecular identifiers for immune sequencing clone quantification. Study results and limitations: In a background of around 1 million naive cells, spiked Jurkat TCR RNA from one cell was reportedly detectable.

The CDR3 is 12 amino acids. V shed 6 bases and J shed 5 bases, with 13 bases lying between them. Germline assignment: CDR1 SQVTM and CDR2 ANQGSEA. Input for naive CD8 libraries was 20,000 to 1,000,000 sorted cells; the RNA fraction used was 10%, 30% or 50%. The authors gated naive CD8 T cells as CD8+CD4-CCR7+CD45RA+ for sorting. Library preparation followed earlier protocols using designated TCR primers. TCRdb reanalysed the PCR reads using MiXCR and keeps one entry per CDR3 protein. The sample includes approximately 97,000 distinct CDR3 sequences, 30% to 45% of them seen just once. The sample holds a few counts of this clonotype. Its antigen is currently unknown.

The clonotype was recovered from a human donor in good health. Some libraries in this study had Jurkat cell RNA spiked in. The chain recombines TRBV29-1 with TRBJ1-1; D gene ambiguous. The sequencing sample was made of naive CD8+ T cells from blood, with Jurkat cell RNA spiked in. Subset indicated: FACS-sorted CD8+CD4-CCR7+CD45RA+ naive T cells. The CDR3 here is CSVDHGGTEAFF. Here the CDR3 DNA reads TGCAGCGTAGACCATGGCGGGACTGAAGCTTTCTTT.